This is a list of T cell receptor beta chains from one sample in a study of patients and donors after allogeneic stem cell transplantation. TCRdb called the RT-PCR reads again in MiXCR, with one record for every CDR3 protein. In the table there are about 160,000 distinct CDR3 sequences, 37% of which are singletons. Source material: blood, either unsorted or a sorted T cell fraction (not recorded which). The receptors derive from a human donor who was either an allogeneic HSCT recipient or a stem cell or donor lymphocyte infusion donor (not recorded which). It is not recorded whose cells these are; they may come from a transplant donor. CDR3s include the opening cysteine and the closing phenylalanine or tryptophan. The D gene is left open where the match is weak. Rows may omit the clone size; those that give it use once, few, many or a size class.

v_call	d_call	j_call	clone_size	cdr3_nt	cdr3_aa
TRBV12-3/TRBV12-4	-	TRBJ1-1	few	TGTGCCAGCAGTCCTACGGTCGGGAACACTGAAGCTTTCTTT	CASSPTVGNTEAFF
TRBV24-1	-	TRBJ2-1	-	TGTGCCACCAGTGATCCTTCTAAGGGTGAGCAGTTCTTC	CATSDPSKGEQFF
TRBV7-9	-	TRBJ2-7	-	TGTGCCACCTCCGTAGGGGCCCACGAGCAGTACTTC	CATSVGAHEQYF
TRBV6-2/TRBV6-3	TRBD1	TRBJ1-5	few	TGTGCCAGCAGTTACTGGTTCATACGAACAGGGGATAGCAATCAGCCCCAGCATTTT	CASSYWFIRTGDSNQPQHF
TRBV12-3/TRBV12-4	-	TRBJ2-3	-	TGTGCCAGCAGTTTAGCGCATACAGATACGCAGTATTTT	CASSLAHTDTQYF
TRBV3-1	-	TRBJ1-2	few	TGTGCCAGCAGCCTAGCGGGCCAAGCTAACTATGGCTACACCTTC	CASSLAGQANYGYTF
TRBV7-3	-	TRBJ1-2	few	TGTGCCAGCAGCTTAAACGATGGGGAGGTTAACTATGGCTACACCTTC	CASSLNDGEVNYGYTF
TRBV12-3/TRBV12-4	-	TRBJ2-3	-	TGTGCCAGCAGTTTTGGGGATAATACGCAGTATTTT	CASSFGDNTQYF
TRBV20-1	-	TRBJ2-7	-	TGCAGTGCTAGGAGTCTTGGTGACGAGCAGTACTTC	CSARSLGDEQYF
TRBV10-3	-	TRBJ2-5	few	TGTGCCATCAGTGACTTGGGCTTGGGAGAGACCCAGTACTTC	CAISDLGLGETQYF
TRBV20-1	TRBD1	TRBJ1-4	-	TGCAGTGCAACCGGGACAGGGGGAAAACTGTTTTTT	CSATGTGGKLFF
TRBV28	-	TRBJ2-1	few	TGTGCCAGCAGTTTAGTGGGTAATGAGCAGTTCTTC	CASSLVGNEQFF
TRBV3-1	-	TRBJ1-6	-	TGTGCCAGCAGCCTACACGGCCCCCAGACGGTGTACGATTCACCCCTCCACTTT	CASSLHGPQTVYDSPLHF
TRBV9	-	TRBJ1-5	-	TGTGCCAGCAGCGTGGCAGGGCGTCAGCCCCAGCATTTT	CASSVAGRQPQHF
TRBV28	TRBD1	TRBJ1-4	-	TGTGCCAGCATGGACAGGGGTCGGACTGAAAAACTGTTTTTT	CASMDRGRTEKLFF
TRBV4-3	-	TRBJ1-4	few	TGCGCCAGCAGCCAAGTTGGACCCGCCGGACTTTTACCAGAAAAACTGTTTTTT	CASSQVGPAGLLPEKLFF
TRBV12-3/TRBV12-4	TRBD1	TRBJ1-2	-	TGTGCCAGCAGTACCTCGACAGGGTGGAATGGCTACACCTTC	CASSTSTGWNGYTF
TRBV3-1	TRBD2	TRBJ2-1	-	TGTGCCAGCAGCCACTGGACTAGCGAAAGTGAGCAGTTCTTC	CASSHWTSESEQFF
TRBV6-6	TRBD1	TRBJ2-4	-	TGTGCCAGCAGTTACCGCACAGGGGCCATCGGGGAAAACATTCAGTACTTC	CASSYRTGAIGENIQYF
TRBV27	-	TRBJ1-5	few	TGTGCCAGCAGTTTTGGTACTGGTCAGCCCCAGCATTTT	CASSFGTGQPQHF
TRBV6-5	TRBD1	TRBJ1-6	few	TGTGCCAGCAGTTACTCCGGGACAGCGGGTACCCTCCTCCACTTT	CASSYSGTAGTLLHF
TRBV5-1	TRBD1	TRBJ1-2	few	TGCGCCAGCAGCTTGGCCTTAGGACAGGCCGATGGCTACACCTTC	CASSLALGQADGYTF
TRBV20-1	-	TRBJ1-2	few	TGCAGTGCTAGAGATCGGGCAGGGTTGATAGATGGCTACACCTTC	CSARDRAGLIDGYTF
TRBV28	TRBD1	TRBJ1-5	-	TGTGCCAGCAGTTTAATGGCAGGGGGCGGCAGCAATCAGCCCCAGCATTTT	CASSLMAGGGSNQPQHF
TRBV5-1	TRBD1	TRBJ2-1	-	TGCGCCAGCAGCTTGGAAGGACAGGGCTACAATGAGCAGTTCTTC	CASSLEGQGYNEQFF
TRBV7-6	TRBD2	TRBJ2-3	-	TGTGTCAGCAGTTTAAGCGGGGGCGTGGGAGATACGCAGTATTTT	CVSSLSGGVGDTQYF
TRBV29-1	-	TRBJ2-3	few	TGCAGCGTCTCAACAGGGATACTCACAGATACGCAGTATTTT	CSVSTGILTDTQYF
TRBV5-6	-	TRBJ2-3	few	TGTGCCAGCAGCTTGGTCCGGGGCAGCACAGATACGCAGTATTTT	CASSLVRGSTDTQYF
TRBV7-7	-	TRBJ2-5	-	TGTGCTAGCAGCTTAGTATCGTCGGGGGAGACCCAGTACTTC	CASSLVSSGETQYF
TRBV11-2	-	TRBJ1-1	-	TGTGCCAGCAGCTTAGCCGGGAGGCTTTACACTGAAGCTTTCTTT	CASSLAGRLYTEAFF
TRBV12-3/TRBV12-4	-	TRBJ1-5	few	TGTGCCAGCAGTTTGGGATCTTCCCAGCATTTT	CASSLGSSQHF
TRBV6-6	TRBD1	TRBJ1-2	-	TGTGCCAGCAGCTTGACCGACAGGGAATACTATGGCTACACCTTC	CASSLTDREYYGYTF
TRBV6-5	-	TRBJ1-2	-	TGTGCCAGCAGTTCACGGGGGAGTTACACCTTC	CASSSRGSYTF
TRBV28	-	TRBJ1-1	-	TGTGCCAGCAGTTTAACTTACACTGAAGCTTTCTTT	CASSLTYTEAFF
TRBV7-9	-	TRBJ2-3	-	TGTGCCAGCAGCCACCCATTTGGGATACATACAGATACGCAGTATTTT	CASSHPFGIHTDTQYF
TRBV10-3	-	TRBJ2-5	few	TGTGCCATCAGTGGGGAGGTCTCGGAGACCCAGTACTTC	CAISGEVSETQYF
TRBV4-3	-	TRBJ2-1	few	TGCGCCAGCAGCCAAAGGTCCGCCTTGTTCAATGAGCAGTTCTTC	CASSQRSALFNEQFF
TRBV20-1	-	TRBJ1-2	few	TGCAGTGCTAGAGATTGGTCCGGAAACTATGGCTACACCTTC	CSARDWSGNYGYTF
TRBV6-5	-	TRBJ2-1	few	TGTGCCAGCAGAACAATCGCCTCAAGCTCCTACAATGAGCAGTTCTTC	CASRTIASSSYNEQFF
TRBV18	-	TRBJ1-1	-	TGTGCCAGCTCACCAGATGCGGGGAACACTGAAGCTTTCTTT	CASSPDAGNTEAFF
TRBV3-1	-	TRBJ1-1	-	TGTGCCAGCAGCCAAAACAGGGATCGGGACGCTTTCTTT	CASSQNRDRDAFF
TRBV29-1	-	TRBJ2-1	-	TGCAGCGTGACCGAATCGACAGACAATGAGCAGTTCTTC	CSVTESTDNEQFF
TRBV11-2	TRBD2	TRBJ2-2	few	TGTGCCAGCAGACCGCTAGCGGGGGGGCTACCCGGGGAGCTGTTTTTT	CASRPLAGGLPGELFF
TRBV12-3/TRBV12-4	-	TRBJ2-5	-	TGTGCCAGCAGCTCTGGGGAGACCCAGTACTTC	CASSSGETQYF
TRBV5-1	-	TRBJ2-1	-	TGCGCCAGCAGCTTGGGGCTAGCAGCCAACAATGAGCAGTTCTTC	CASSLGLAANNEQFF
TRBV3-1	-	TRBJ1-3	few	TGTGCCAGCAGCCAAGTCGAGGGCCCTGGAAACACCATATATTTT	CASSQVEGPGNTIYF
TRBV11-2	-	TRBJ1-1	-	TGTGCCAGCAGCTTCCGGGGGAATGAAGCTTTCTTT	CASSFRGNEAFF
TRBV24-1	TRBD1	TRBJ2-3	few	TGTGCCACCAGTGACCGGGACAGGGGTGCAGATACGCAGTATTTT	CATSDRDRGADTQYF
TRBV12-3/TRBV12-4	-	TRBJ1-2	few	TGTGCCAGCAGCGCCGGACAGACCTACTATGGCTACACCTTC	CASSAGQTYYGYTF
TRBV12-3/TRBV12-4	-	TRBJ1-2	-	TGTGCCAGCGGGCCCATTCCAGGGGCGCAAGATGGCTACACCTTC	CASGPIPGAQDGYTF
TRBV20-1	-	TRBJ1-6	few	TGCAGTGCCGAACGGACAGTCAATGAATCACCCCTCCACTTT	CSAERTVNESPLHF
TRBV28	-	TRBJ1-2	-	TGTGCCAGCAGTGGAACAGGGTCTGGGTATGGCTACACCTTC	CASSGTGSGYGYTF
TRBV7-9	-	TRBJ2-3	few	TGTGCCAGCAGCTTAGGCGAGAGGGGTCGGACAGATACGCAGTATTTT	CASSLGERGRTDTQYF
TRBV12-3/TRBV12-4	-	TRBJ1-5	-	TGTGCCAGCAGTTTGCCGGGAGGCCCGAGGGTTTTT	CASSLPGGPRVF
TRBV6-5	-	TRBJ1-1	few	TGTGCCAGCAGTTACCTATGGAACACTGAAGCTTTCTTT	CASSYLWNTEAFF
TRBV27	-	TRBJ1-2	-	TGTGCCAGCAGCCGTCTCCAATGGGGGACGAACTATGGCTACACCTTC	CASSRLQWGTNYGYTF
TRBV7-2	-	TRBJ2-3	-	TGTGCCAGCAGCACGCGGGGACCCTTGGGAGATACGCAGTATTTT	CASSTRGPLGDTQYF